These 25 T cell receptor beta chains were sequenced from one sample in a study of T cells after posttransplantation cyclophosphamide. TCRdb's copy holds only in-frame clones and misses some; the assay was immunoSEQ multiplex PCR. The data hold about 40,000 clones, with around 91% observed a single time. A marrow graft followed busulfan-fludarabine conditioning, with cyclophosphamide on days +3 and +4. The source material was PBMCs, sampled about 60 days after allogeneic stem cell transplant with posttransplant cyclophosphamide. The receptors here all came from a male patient between 60 and 69 years old who received an allogeneic stem cell transplant from a related donor and was CMV-positive. T cells may partly derive from the graft donor.

In regard to this clone: At one of its ends the junction is not consistent with the germline gene, which may arise from a read error. The gene calls are TRBV29-1 and TRBJ2-2; no clear D. Germline values: CDR1 SQVTM, CDR2 ANQGSEA. The length of the CDR3 is 11 residues. The CDR3, as DNA: TGCAGCGCTGAAATTGTTAAGGAGCTGTTTTTT. Its translation: CSAEIVKELFF.

J is TRBJ1-1 and V is TRBV11-2, with 7 nucleotides matching TRBD1. The V gene's germline CDR1 is SGHAT and CDR2 FQNNGV. There are 15 residues in the CDR3. Trimming removed 2 bases from V and 1 base from J; junction bases left unmatched: 4. The CDR3 region is CASSLKRTGNTEAFF. In DNA form, the CDR3 reads TGTGCCAGCAGCTTAAAGAGGACAGGGAACACTGAAGCTTTCTTT.

The chain uses TRBV4-1 and TRBJ1-1; D perhaps matches TRBD1 (5 bases). V was trimmed by 3 bases and J by 6 bases, leaving 17 bases between them. The CDR3 is 15 amino acids. Germline CDR1 reads MGHRA; CDR2 reads YSYEKL. In DNA form, the CDR3 reads TGCGCCAGCAGCCAGTCGCCTCAGGGTGGCGCTGAAGCTTTCTTT. Its protein is CASSQSPQGGAEAFF.

The rearrangement uses TRBV10-3 and TRBJ1-2; the D gene is possibly TRBD1 (6 bases). This CDR3 has 11 amino acids. Germline V gene sequence: CDR1 ENHRY, CDR2 SYGVKD. Deletions cut 5 bases from V and 8 bases from J, with 9 bases between. The CDR3 DNA follows: TGTGCCATCAGTCGGGACATCGGCTACACCTTC. Amino acid sequence: CAISRDIGYTF.

This chain connects TRBV4-1 to TRBJ1-3; no clear D. The CDR3 totals 16 residues. Per germline, CDR1 MGHRA and CDR2 YSYEKL. V was trimmed by 1 base and J by 3 bases, leaving 13 bases between them. Here the CDR3 reads CASSQVDKVFGNTIYF. Written as DNA, the CDR3 is TGCGCCAGCAGCCAAGTTGACAAGGTCTTTGGAAACACCATATATTTT.

This sequence joins TRBV19 and TRBJ1-5; 8 bases are a match to TRBD1. V gave up 0 bases and J gave up 5 bases; unmatched junction bases: 3. The length of the CDR3 is 15 residues. Looked up from germline, CDR1 is LNHDA and CDR2 is SQIVND (reference sequence). The CDR3 region has the DNA TGTGCCAGTAGTATAGACGCAGGGGGCTATCAGCCCCAGCATTTT. Translating gives CASSIDAGGYQPQHF.

This rearrangement joins TRBV2 to TRBJ1-2; 7 bases are a match to TRBD1. The CDR3 sequence is 14 residues long. Germline CDR1 and CDR2: SNHLY and FYNNEI. V shed 6 bases, J shed 3 bases, and the junction held 7 bases outside the gene matches. The CDR3 bases are TGTGCCAGCAGGTTGACAGGGTACGACTATGGCTACACCTTC. It specifies CASRLTGYDYGYTF.

The CDR3 coding sequence is TGTGCCAGCAGCTACAGGGAAACTAACTATGGCTACACCTTC. Its protein is CASSYRETNYGYTF. V gene TRBV5-8 combines with J gene TRBJ1-2; the D gene is possibly TRBD1 (6 bases). Germline CDR1 SGHTS, CDR2 YDEGEE. The CDR3 has 14 residues. The V end lost 3 bases, the J end lost 0 bases, and 9 bases lay between the germline ends.

The gene calls are TRBV2 and TRBJ1-1; D not resolved. Germline loops: CDR1 SNHLY, CDR2 FYNNEI. V lost 7 bases to trimming and J lost 1 base, with 22 bases between them. The CDR3 spans 17 residues. The CDR3 nucleotides are TGTGCCAGCAACACTATCATTAGAGGGCACTCGAACACTGAAGCTTTCTTT. Protein sequence: CASNTIIRGHSNTEAFF.

V and J are TRBV11-2 and TRBJ1-3; D might be TRBD1 (5 bases). The germline V gene encodes CDR1 SGHAT and CDR2 FQNNGV. The CDR3 has 16 residues. Trimming pared 7 bases from V and 1 base from J, leaving 17 bases between. The CDR3 region is CASTPKRTPSGNTIYF. The CDR3 DNA reads as TGTGCCAGCACCCCTAAGAGGACACCTTCTGGAAACACCATATATTTT.

The chain recombines TRBV6-6 with TRBJ2-3; a possible D gene is TRBD2 (6 bases). The V gene's germline CDR1 is MNHNY and CDR2 SVGAGI (reference sequence). CDR3 size: 15 residues. V lost 0 bases to trimming and J lost 4 bases, with 11 bases between them. CDR3 coding DNA: TGTGCCAGCAGTTACTCGGCGGGGCGCTCAGATACGCAGTATTTT. Translated, it gives CASSYSAGRSDTQYF.

The chain is built from TRBV19 and TRBJ1-1; tentative D call: TRBD1 (5 bases). Germline loops: CDR1 LNHDA, CDR2 SQIVND (reference sequence). The CDR3 contains 15 residues. V lost 3 bases, J lost 4 bases, and 15 bases lay in between. The CDR3, as DNA: TGTGCCAGTAGTATGGGGTTTGGGGCTGGCACTGAAGCTTTCTTT. This gives the protein CASSMGFGAGTEAFF.

Comment on this clone: The conserved phenylalanine or tryptophan normally closing the CDR3 is absent here, so this likely arose from a read error. It is unclear where the CDR3 begins or ends on the DNA, so no DNA is shown, and the CDR3 is as TCRdb lists it. The rearrangement joins TRBV6-1 to TRBJ1-1. Inclusive of both ends, the CDR3 amounts to 14 amino acids. Germline values: CDR1 MNHNS, CDR2 SASEGT. CDR3 in amino acids: CASSEAVPDSAVLN.

The CDR3 nucleotides are TGTGCCAGCAGCTTTAACAGGGGGGACTACGAGCAGTACTTC. Its translation is CASSFNRGDYEQYF. The V call is TRBV11-2, the J call TRBJ2-7; 8 positions agree with TRBD1. The junction had 4 bases not matched to a gene; V was cut back by 3 bases and J by 3 bases. Germline CDR1 SGHAT, CDR2 FQNNGV. This CDR3 contains 14 residues.

V gene TRBV4-1 combines with J gene TRBJ2-7; D is unclear. The CDR3 totals 12 residues. Trimming left V 1 base short and J 7 bases short, with 8 bases between. Germline loops: CDR1 MGHRA, CDR2 YSYEKL. The CDR3 is CASSQAPGEQYF. CDR3 DNA sequence: TGCGCCAGCAGCCAAGCCCCAGGAGAGCAGTACTTC.

CDR3 residues: CASSYGGGRGSYGYTF. The CDR3 bases are TGTGCCAGCAGTTATGGGGGCGGCAGGGGGTCCTATGGCTACACCTTC. The chain links TRBV6-5 to TRBJ1-2, with 7 nucleotides matching TRBD1. The germline CDR1 and CDR2 sequences are MNHEY and SVGAGI. CDR3 length: 16 amino acids. After removal of 3 bases from V and 4 bases from J, the junction contained 11 bases not matched to a gene.

This sequence joins TRBV4-1 and TRBJ1-1; D ambiguous. The CDR3 spans 15 residues. Germline CDR1 reads MGHRA; CDR2 reads YSYEKL. Trimming removed 0 bases from V and 1 base from J, with 9 bases in between. CDR3 region: CASSQDGRPNTEAFF. The CDR3 bases are TGCGCCAGCAGCCAAGATGGCAGGCCGAACACTGAAGCTTTCTTT.

With regard to this clone: The junction departs from germline at one end; a sequencing error may be responsible. V and J are TRBV5-6 and TRBJ2-5; D perhaps matches TRBD2 (5 bases). Looked up from germline, CDR1 is SGHDT and CDR2 is YYEEEE. This CDR3 is 13 amino acids long. The DNA for the CDR3 is TGTGCCAACAGCTTGGGTGCGGGAGAGACCCAGTACTTC. Protein product: CANSLGAGETQYF. Full variable domain (missing parts from reference TRBV5-6 and TRBJ2-5): DAGVTQSPTHLIKTRGQQVTLRCSPKSGHDTVSWYQQALGQGPQFIFQYYEEEERQRGNFPDRFSGHQFPNYSSELNVNALLLGDSALYLCANSLGAGETQYFGPGTRLLVL.

The chain employs TRBV6-1 and TRBJ2-7; D not certain. The end of the DNA aligns better with TRBJ2-5, so the J call may be wrong. The CDR3 has 14 amino acids. Germline CDR1 is MNHNS and CDR2 is SASEGT. The CDR3 protein is CASSEAGGWETQYF. The CDR3 DNA reads TGTGCCAGCAGTGAAGCTGGTGGTTGGGAGACCCAGTACTTC.

The J gene is TRBJ1-3, the V gene TRBV2; D not certain. The CDR3 runs to 12 residues. Trimming shortened V by 8 bases and J by 0 bases, and 5 bases separated the two germline ends. Germline assignment: CDR1 SNHLY and CDR2 FYNNEI. In DNA form, the CDR3 reads TGTGCCAGCGAGAGCTCTGGAAACACCATATATTTT. This sequence encodes CASESSGNTIYF.

This clone was counted once. The chain joins TRBV4-2 to TRBJ2-4; possible D gene TRBD2, 7 bases. The CDR3 totals 16 residues. Germline loops: CDR1 LGHNA, CDR2 YNFKEQ. Trimming took off 0 bases at V and 3 bases at J, with 12 bases between the two ends. The CDR3: CASSQDLGGGKNIQYF. CDR3 nucleotide sequence: TGTGCCAGCAGCCAAGATTTGGGAGGGGGCAAAAACATTCAGTACTTC.

The chain combines TRBV5-5 with TRBJ2-5; 8 bases match TRBD1. The CDR3 spans 13 residues. V dropped 4 bases and J dropped 5; count of bases not matched to a gene: 4. In germline, CDR1 is SGHKS, CDR2 YYEKEE (reference sequence). CDR3 in amino acids: CASSMDRAETQYF. The CDR3 bases are TGTGCCAGCAGCATGGACAGGGCGGAGACCCAGTACTTC. The full variable domain, its missing parts supplied by reference TRBV5-5 and TRBJ2-5, is DAGVTQSPTHLIKTRGQQVTLRCSPISGHKSVSWYQQVLGQGPQFIFQYYEKEERGRGNFPDRFSARQFPNYSSELNVNALLLGDSALYLCASSMDRAETQYFGPGTRLLVL.

The chain is built from TRBV5-1 and TRBJ1-5; 10 nucleotides agree with TRBD1. V lost 4 bases to trimming and J lost 7 bases; unmatched junction nucleotides: 2. Germline CDR1 and CDR2: SGHRS and YFSETQ. CDR3 size: 13 residues. The CDR3 coding sequence is TGCGCCAGCAGCGGGACAGGGGAACAGCCCCAGCATTTT. Its protein product is CASSGTGEQPQHF.

To note about this clone: This CDR3 is also generated by other DNA sequences in the sample. V usage is TRBV5-6 and J usage is TRBJ2-5; maybe TRBD2 (6 bases). In germline, CDR1 is SGHDT, CDR2 YYEEEE. The CDR3 loop spans 14 amino acids. Trimming removed 0 bases at V and 2 bases at J, with 8 bases between. In DNA form, the CDR3 reads TGTGCCAGCAGCTTGGTCGGGGGTCAAGAGACCCAGTACTTC. It encodes CASSLVGGQETQYF. The full variable domain, its missing parts supplied by reference TRBV5-6 and TRBJ2-5, is DAGVTQSPTHLIKTRGQQVTLRCSPKSGHDTVSWYQQALGQGPQFIFQYYEEEERQRGNFPDRFSGHQFPNYSSELNVNALLLGDSALYLCASSLVGGQETQYFGPGTRLLVL.

V is TRBV2 and J is TRBJ1-1, with D maybe TRBD1 (5 bases). Germline values: CDR1 SNHLY, CDR2 FYNNEI. The germline V and J ends were trimmed by 5 bases and 7 bases, with 20 bases remaining between them. CDR3 length: 15 amino acids. The CDR3 DNA reads as TGTGCCAGCAGTCCCCAAGAATCAGGGCTGGGTGAAGCTTTCTTT. It yields the protein CASSPQESGLGEAFF. Full variable domain (outside the CDR3, taken from reference TRBV2 and TRBJ1-1): EPEVTQTPSHQVTQMGQEVILRCVPISNHLYFYWYRQILGQKVEFLVSFYNNEISEKSEIFDDQFSVERPDGSNFTLKIRSTKLEDSAMYFCASSPQESGLGEAFFGQGTRLTVV.